One T cell receptor beta chain is described in this entry. The sample is drawn from a study of control samples from healthy donors and cancer patients. The CDR3 is 15 residues long. Germline V gene lookup returns CDR1 SGHDN and CDR2 FVKESK. The V and J ends lost 0 bases and 8 bases respectively, with 16 bases between them. Assay: immunoSEQ multiplex PCR; the TCRdb copy retains only in-frame clones and omits some. The repertoire has approximately 98,000 clones, approximately 84% of them found once; the top ten carry about 7%. The rearrangement joins TRBV14 to TRBJ1-2, with TRBD1 as a possible D gene (6 bases). The sequencing input was blood. The TCR sequence derives from a man younger than 35 in good health. The CDR3 coding sequence is TGTGCCAGCAGCCAAGATACGGCCAGGGGAAGCGGCTACACCTTC. This translates into CASSQDTARGSGYTF.